The next 29 T cell receptor beta chains were all read from a single sample in a study of blood T cell repertoires in COVID-19. Profiling relied on immunoSEQ multiplex PCR, and the TCRdb table lists in-frame clones only, not all of them. The table records around 140,000 clones, roughly 91% of them present only once. The sequencing sample was made of peripheral blood. The origin of the receptors is a man in his 60s with active or convalescent COVID-19.

The chain combines TRBV19 with TRBJ2-1; tentatively, D is TRBD1 (5 bases). Germline V lookup: CDR1 LNHDA, CDR2 SQIVND (reference sequence). V was pared by 1 base and J by 4 bases, with 11 bases between. The CDR3 has 15 amino acids. The CDR3 nucleotides are TGTGCCAGTAGTATAGGTGGGGCGCGGTACAATGAGCAGTTCTTC. Translated: CASSIGGARYNEQFF.

The V gene is TRBV6-4, the J gene TRBJ1-3, with 7 bases identical to TRBD1. Losses at the gene ends were 5 bases for V and 0 bases for J; bases not matched to a gene: 16. Germline assignment: CDR1 MRHNA and CDR2 SNTAGT. The CDR3 spans 19 residues. The CDR3 region is CASSLQDRMIPSSGNTIYF. As DNA, the CDR3 is TGTGCCAGCAGTCTCCAGGACAGGATGATTCCTAGCTCTGGAAACACCATATATTTT.

This clone has more than one count but fewer than ten. Additional DNA sequences in this sample encode the identical CDR3. This chain links TRBV29-1 with TRBJ2-7, with a weak D call TRBD1 (6 bases). V shed 0 bases and J shed 1 base, with 7 bases lying between them. This CDR3 contains 13 residues. CDR1 is SQVTM and CDR2 is ANQGSEA in the germline V gene. The CDR3 sequence is CSVEEQGSYEQYF. The DNA of the CDR3 is TGCAGCGTTGAAGAACAGGGATCCTACGAGCAGTACTTC.

For the CDR3, the DNA is TGTGCCAGCAGCTTGACGGCCTACGAGCAGTACTTC. Its translation: CASSLTAYEQYF. V is TRBV5-6 and J is TRBJ2-7; unclear D gene. This CDR3 has 12 amino acids. Germline CDR1 reads SGHDT; CDR2 reads YYEEEE. Trimming removed 1 base from V and 2 bases from J, with 4 bases in between.

The chain carries TRBV28 and TRBJ1-5; possibly TRBD1 for D (6 bases). Germline CDR1 MDHEN, CDR2 SYDVKM. The V gene lost 2 bases and the J gene lost 2 bases, with 13 bases spanning the gap. This CDR3 has 16 amino acids. CDR3 nucleotide sequence: TGTGCCAGCAGTTTACGGGACATGGGACGCAATCAGCCCCAGCATTTT. This encodes CASSLRDMGRNQPQHF.

This clone was seen only a few times. The chain is built from TRBV6-4 and TRBJ1-1, with 12 positions matching TRBD1. V lost 10 bases, J lost 2 bases, and 11 bases stayed unmatched. In germline, CDR1 is MRHNA, CDR2 SNTAGT. CDR3 size: 16 residues. As DNA, the CDR3 is TGTGCCACCCCGGGACAGGGGGCCTGCGTAAACACTGAAGCTTTCTTT. Translation gives CATPGQGACVNTEAFF.

This rearrangement joins TRBV9 to TRBJ2-1; no clear D gene. The CDR3 runs to 13 residues. From germline, CDR1 is SGDLS and CDR2 YYNGEE. V was pared by 3 bases and J by 4 bases, with 8 bases between. CDR3 in DNA: TGTGCCAGCAGCGGTACGGGTTACAATGAGCAGTTCTTC. It codes for CASSGTGYNEQFF.

V usage is TRBV9 and J usage is TRBJ1-2; TRBD1 might be the D (5 bases). Germline CDR1 SGDLS, CDR2 YYNGEE. There are 17 residues in the CDR3. Trimming shortened V by 0 bases and J by 4 bases, and 19 bases separated the two germline ends. The CDR3 coding sequence is TGTGCCAGCAGCGTAGGTTTAGGGGCGGGGGTCGGCTATGGCTACACCTTC. This gives the protein CASSVGLGAGVGYGYTF.

This CDR3 reads CASSQGLVTGENIQYF. CDR3 DNA: TGCGCCAGCAGCCAAGGATTGGTGACAGGGGAGAACATTCAGTACTTC. The rearrangement links TRBV4-3 to TRBJ2-4, with 8 bases identical to TRBD1. The CDR3 length is 16 residues. Germline assignment: CDR1 LGHNA and CDR2 YSLEER. Germline trimming cut 1 base from V and 7 bases from J; bases unmatched to any gene: 9.

The chain has TRBV3-1 (or the pseudogene TRBV3-2) and TRBJ1-1; D remains ambiguous. Germline CDR1 reads LGHDT; CDR2 reads YNNKEL (reference sequence). V lost 5 bases and J 7 bases, leaving 11 bases between the germline ends. This CDR3 has 12 amino acids. The CDR3 spells CASSWRGNEAFF. The CDR3 DNA is TGTGCCAGCAGCTGGAGAGGAAATGAAGCTTTCTTT.

The rearrangement links TRBV9 to TRBJ2-2; TRBD1 is a possible D gene (5 bases). The germline V and J ends were trimmed by 4 bases and 0 bases, with 10 bases remaining between them. Germline CDR1 SGDLS, CDR2 YYNGEE. The CDR3 has 15 amino acids. The CDR3: CASSNRQPNTGELFF. In nucleotides, the CDR3 is TGTGCCAGCAGCAACCGACAGCCGAACACCGGGGAGCTGTTTTTT. Complete variable domain (other parts from reference TRBV9 and TRBJ2-2): DSGVTQTPKHLITATGQRVTLRCSPRSGDLSVYWYQQSLDQGLQFLIQYYNGEERAKGNILERFSAQQFPDLHSELNLSSLELGDSALYFCASSNRQPNTGELFFGEGSRLTVL.

CDR3 amino acids: CASSITGGTVNEKLFF. CDR3 coding DNA: TGTGCCAGCAGTATAACGGGGGGGACAGTAAATGAAAAACTGTTTTTT. The chain links TRBV28 to TRBJ1-4, with 7 bases aligning to TRBD1. The germline gives CDR1 MDHEN, CDR2 SYDVKM. V lost 5 bases and J lost 5; bases outside the gene matches: 11. CDR3 length: 16 amino acids.

The gene calls are TRBV5-5 and TRBJ2-5; 9 bases are a match to TRBD2. Trimming cost V 2 bases and J 2 bases; bases outside gene matches: 7. This CDR3 has 16 amino acids. CDR1 is SGHKS, CDR2 YYEKEE, per germline (reference sequence). CDR3 nucleotide sequence: TGTGCCAGCAGCTTCCGCGGGGGGGAAAATCAAGAGACCCAGTACTTC. Encoded protein: CASSFRGGENQETQYF.

This clone was observed a handful of times. V usage is TRBV5-1 and J usage is TRBJ2-7, with 9 bases matching TRBD2. With V trimmed by 0 bases and J by 0 bases, 4 bases remained unmatched. Germline V lookup: CDR1 SGHRS, CDR2 YFSETQ. CDR3 length: 16 amino acids. The CDR3 region has the DNA TGCGCCAGCAGCTTGGGGGCTAGCGGGACCTCCTACGAGCAGTACTTC. Protein: CASSLGASGTSYEQYF.

The CDR3 nucleotides read TGTGCCAGCAGCTCAGGTTTTATCACAGATACGCAGTATTTT. Protein product: CASSSGFITDTQYF. The chain couples TRBV7-3 to TRBJ2-3; D is unresolved. The ends were cut back, 4 bases at V and 2 bases at J, with 10 bases in the middle. The V gene's germline CDR1 is SGHTA and CDR2 FQGTGA. This CDR3 has 14 amino acids.

This chain joins TRBV29-1 and TRBJ2-3; 12 bases agree with TRBD1. The CDR3 loop spans 16 amino acids. The ends lost 6 bases at V and 3 bases at J; junction bases unmatched: 10. Germline V gene lookup returns CDR1 SQVTM and CDR2 ANQGSEA. The CDR3 coding sequence is TGCAGCGTCGCCCCCGGGACAGGGGGCAGGACAGATACGCAGTATTTT. This sequence encodes CSVAPGTGGRTDTQYF.

The chain carries TRBV10-3 and TRBJ2-1; 8 bases align to TRBD1. CDR3 length: 16 amino acids. V dropped 4 bases and J dropped 3; count of bases not matched to a gene: 8. CDR1 ENHRY and CDR2 SYGVKD come from the germline V gene. The CDR3 loop reads CAISAPSGTGYNEQFF. As DNA, the CDR3 is TGTGCCATCAGTGCCCCCTCCGGGACAGGCTACAATGAGCAGTTCTTC.

The CDR3 nucleotides are TGTGCCAGCAGCCAGAGAGAGGCTAATGAAAAACTGTTTTTT. This sequence encodes CASSQREANEKLFF. The chain links TRBV9 to TRBJ1-4; D not certain. CDR1 and CDR2 (germline): SGDLS, YYNGEE. CDR3 length: 14 residues. V lost 4 bases to trimming and J lost 3 bases, with 10 bases between them.

The gene calls are TRBV27 and TRBJ2-3; 7 positions match TRBD2. Germline lookup yields CDR1 MNHEY and CDR2 SMNVEV (reference sequence). CDR3 size: 14 residues. The trim removed 2 bases at V and 6 bases at J, leaving 5 bases unmatched. CDR3 sequence: CASSLDLSGDTQYF. The CDR3 DNA reads as TGTGCCAGCAGTTTAGACCTTAGCGGGGATACGCAGTATTTT.

The V gene is TRBV5-4, the J gene TRBJ2-2; D possibly corresponds to TRBD1 (5 bases). The CDR3 spans 15 residues. The germline V gene has CDR1 SGHNT and CDR2 YYREEE (reference sequence). Deletions cut 2 bases from V and 1 base from J, with 9 bases between. The CDR3 DNA follows: TGTGCCAGCAGCTTAGGCAGGGTGAACACCGGGGAGCTGTTTTTT. This translates into CASSLGRVNTGELFF.

The chain is built from TRBV19 and TRBJ1-2; D possibly corresponds to TRBD1 (5 bases). From germline, CDR1 is LNHDA and CDR2 SQIVND (reference sequence). Trimming took 5 bases from V and 6 from J, leaving 13 bases between them. The CDR3 runs 13 residues. CDR3 protein: CASSDDHRNGYTF. The CDR3, as DNA: TGTGCCAGTAGTGATGACCACAGGAATGGCTACACCTTC.

This clone came up a few times. The genes are TRBV7-2 and TRBJ2-7; 8 positions match TRBD1. CDR1 SGHTA and CDR2 FQGNSA come from the germline V gene. The CDR3 sequence is 14 residues long. The ends lost 1 base at V and 2 bases at J; junction bases unmatched: 1. This CDR3 reads CASSLGTGPYEQYF. DNA of the CDR3: TGTGCCAGCAGCTTAGGGACAGGGCCCTACGAGCAGTACTTC.

This clone has only one observation. This CDR3 reads CASSQARGASGVRRETQYF. In DNA, the CDR3 is TGTGCCAGCAGCCAAGCCCGGGGGGCTAGCGGGGTCAGGAGAGAGACCCAGTACTTC. V is TRBV14 and J is TRBJ2-5, with TRBD2 matching 9 bases. Germline CDR1 reads SGHDN; CDR2 reads FVKESK. Losses at the gene ends were 1 base for V and 4 bases for J; bases not matched to a gene: 16. This CDR3 comprises 19 residues.

The chain joins TRBV24-1 to TRBJ2-7, with 10 bases fitting TRBD2. V trimming: 6 bases; J trimming: 4 bases; junction bases outside the gene matches: 8. CDR3 length equals 15 residues. CDR1 and CDR2 from the germline V gene are KGHDR and SFDVKD. CDR3 in amino acids: CATSLGTSVDYEQYF. The CDR3 region has the DNA TGTGCCACCAGTCTCGGGACTAGCGTTGATTACGAGCAGTACTTC.

V and J are TRBV28 and TRBJ1-1; D remains unclear. The CDR3 sequence is 16 residues long. V lost 5 bases and J 4 bases, leaving 20 bases between the germline ends. Germline CDR1 MDHEN, CDR2 SYDVKM. CDR3 loop: CASSRGEFVGSTEAFF. The CDR3 coding sequence is TGTGCCAGCAGTCGAGGTGAATTCGTGGGGAGCACTGAAGCTTTCTTT.

The chain joins TRBV28 to TRBJ2-7; D is undetermined. V shed 4 bases and J shed 9 bases, with 13 bases lying between them. Germline V gene data show CDR1 as MDHEN and CDR2 as SYDVKM. This CDR3 region has 12 residues. CDR3 protein: CASSWAGLGQYF. CDR3 coding DNA: TGTGCCAGCAGTTGGGCTGGCCTGGGGCAGTACTTC.

The CDR3 spells CASSIDRGRRTEAFF. For the CDR3, the DNA is TGTGCCAGCAGTATCGACAGGGGTAGAAGGACTGAAGCTTTCTTT. This chain uses TRBV28 with TRBJ1-1; TRBD1 agrees at 8 bases. J lost 5 bases, V lost 5 bases, and 10 bases had no gene match. The CDR3 is 15 residues long. The germline V gene has CDR1 MDHEN and CDR2 SYDVKM.

V gene TRBV12-3 or TRBV12-4 combines with J gene TRBJ2-1, with D possibly being TRBD1 (7 bases). The V end lost 7 bases, the J end lost 6 bases, and 13 bases lay between the germline ends. The CDR3 contains 13 residues. The CDR3 DNA follows: TGTGCCAGCATCCCCCAGGGGGGCAATGAGCAGTTCTTC. It is translated as CASIPQGGNEQFF.

CDR3 region: CASRVTQGNTIYF. The CDR3 DNA is TGTGCCAGTAGAGTGACTCAGGGAAACACCATATATTTT. The chain carries TRBV19 and TRBJ1-3; the D is unclear. V lost 6 bases to trimming and J lost 4 bases, with 10 bases between them. The length of the CDR3 is 13 residues. Germline V gene data show CDR1 as LNHDA and CDR2 as SQIVND (reference sequence).